This TCR beta chain was retrieved from a study of blood T cell repertoires in COVID-19. Overall study: COVID-19 samples, acute and convalescent, were from the United States, Italy and Spain. T cells, B-cell-depleted T cells, or PBMCs supplied cDNA or gDNA.

In the original analysis: Amplification with reference gene primers provided the estimates of nucleated cell counts. Clones were sequenced by immunoSEQ multiplex PCR, and TCRdb holds only the in-frame ones, with some missing. V, J and clone size were drawn from that table, and D and trimming were deduced from the DNA. The sample consists of approximately 100,000 clones, around 85% of them appearing once. The CDR3 has 18 residues. Germline V gene data show CDR1 as WNHNN and CDR2 as SYGVQD (reference sequence). The V segment lost 6 bases and the J segment 3 bases; nucleotides outside the gene matches: 15.

The V call is TRBV10-1, the J call TRBJ1-2, with 11 bases fitting TRBD1. The clonotype comes from a woman aged 70-85 years with active or convalescent COVID-19. What was sequenced was peripheral blood. The CDR3 nucleotides are TGCGCCAGCAGGGACACCGGGACAGGGGGTAGTCTCGACTATGGCTACACCTTC. Residues: CASRDTGTGGSLDYGYTF.